The 26 T cell receptor beta chains below all came from one sample that was sequenced in a study of control samples from healthy donors and cancer patients. Sequencing used immunoSEQ multiplex PCR; TCRdb keeps in-frame clones, though not all of them. The sample consists of over 60,000 clones, 75% to 85% of them appearing once. Sample: blood. Receptors originate from a man between 40 and 49 years old in good health.

V and J are TRBV7-2 and TRBJ1-5; D uncertain. This CDR3 is built from 15 residues. Trimming took 2 bases from V and 0 from J, leaving 8 bases between them. CDR1 is SGHTA, CDR2 FQGNSA, per germline. The CDR3 loop is CASSLKGYSNQPQHF. The CDR3 DNA reads as TGTGCCAGCAGCTTAAAGGGTTATAGCAATCAGCCCCAGCATTTT.

J is TRBJ2-7 and V is TRBV5-4, with D tentatively TRBD1 (7 bases). Germline loops: CDR1 SGHNT, CDR2 YYREEE (reference sequence). Trimming took 4 bases from V and 5 from J, leaving 13 bases between them. This CDR3 comprises 13 residues. The CDR3 sequence is CASSVEGAHEQYF. The CDR3 nucleotides are TGTGCCAGCAGCGTGGAGGGGGCCCACGAGCAGTACTTC.

V and J are TRBV5-1 and TRBJ2-7; perhaps TRBD1 as D (5 bases). The CDR3 is made up of 13 amino acids. Looked up from germline, CDR1 is SGHRS and CDR2 is YFSETQ. V was trimmed by 0 bases and J by 3 bases, leaving 7 bases between them. This CDR3 is CASSLEQVYEQYF. The CDR3 DNA reads TGCGCCAGCAGCTTGGAACAGGTCTACGAGCAGTACTTC.

J is TRBJ1-5 and V is TRBV24-1; the D gene is possibly TRBD1 (5 bases). Trimming stripped 5 bases from V and 3 bases from J, with 10 bases between. Germline-derived CDR1 and CDR2 are KGHDR and SFDVKD. The CDR3 runs to 14 residues. CDR3 sequence: CATSGQGSNQPQHF. CDR3 bases: TGTGCCACCAGTGGGCAGGGATCCAATCAGCCCCAGCATTTT.

The rearrangement links TRBV6-6 to TRBJ2-7, with 10 positions matching TRBD2. The germline V gene has CDR1 MNHNY and CDR2 SVGAGI (reference sequence). V lost 0 bases to trimming and J lost 5 bases; unmatched junction nucleotides: 4. The CDR3 contains 15 residues. CDR3 in DNA: TGTGCCAGCAGTTACTCAGCGGGAGGGCCCCACGAGCAGTACTTC. This gives the protein CASSYSAGGPHEQYF.

J is TRBJ1-5 and V is TRBV7-2; D is ambiguous. V shed 7 bases and J shed 0 bases, with 13 bases lying between them. The CDR3 is 15 residues long. Germline V CDR1 and CDR2: SGHTA, FQGNSA. The CDR3 protein is CASTRTGYSNQPQHF. The CDR3 DNA is TGTGCCAGCACCCGGACCGGGTATAGCAATCAGCCCCAGCATTTT.

This chain links TRBV5-1 with TRBJ2-4; a possible D gene is TRBD2 (5 bases). The germline V gene encodes CDR1 SGHRS and CDR2 YFSETQ. Trimming removed 4 bases at V and 0 bases at J, with 8 bases between. CDR3 size: 14 residues. DNA for the CDR3: TGCGCCAGCAGCATAGGACTAGCCAAAAACATTCAGTACTTC. It encodes CASSIGLAKNIQYF.

This rearrangement joins TRBV4-3 to TRBJ2-2, with unresolved D. This CDR3 is 13 amino acids long. CDR1 LGHNA and CDR2 YSLEER come from the germline V gene. Deletions cut 1 base from V and 7 bases from J, with 7 bases between. This CDR3 reads CASSQGYNGELFF. CDR3 nucleotide sequence: TGCGCCAGCAGCCAAGGTTACAACGGGGAGCTGTTTTTT.

The V call is TRBV24-1, the J call TRBJ2-1; TRBD1 matches 7 bases. The J segment lost 5 bases and the V segment lost 7 bases, leaving 4 bases of the junction unmatched. This CDR3 spans 13 amino acids. Looked up from germline, CDR1 is KGHDR and CDR2 is SFDVKD. The CDR3 nucleotides read TGTGCCACCAGCAGGGACAGAGACAATGAGCAGTTCTTC. Amino acids: CATSRDRDNEQFF.

The gene calls are TRBV6-1 and TRBJ2-3, with D perhaps being TRBD1 or TRBD2 (5 bases each). V was shortened by 1 base and J by 2 bases, with 7 bases between the two germline ends. The CDR3 length is 14 residues. The germline gives CDR1 MNHNS, CDR2 SASEGT. CDR3 amino acids: CASSEGDLTDTQYF. The CDR3 DNA reads TGTGCCAGCAGTGAAGGGGACCTCACAGATACGCAGTATTTT.

A single count supports this clone. CDR3 coding DNA: TGTGCCAGCCCCTTAGCAATGGGGGCGTACACTGAAGCTTTCTTT. Encoded protein: CASPLAMGAYTEAFF. The gene calls are TRBV2 and TRBJ1-1, with D possibly TRBD1 on 6 matching bases. This CDR3 is built from 15 residues. V was shortened by 8 bases and J by 3 bases, with 19 bases between the two germline ends. Per germline, CDR1 SNHLY and CDR2 FYNNEI.

This chain joins TRBV27 and TRBJ2-3, with TRBD1 matching 11 bases. V gave up 6 bases and J gave up 4 bases; unmatched junction bases: 9. CDR3 length: 16 amino acids. The germline V gene encodes CDR1 MNHEY and CDR2 SMNVEV (reference sequence). CDR3 bases: TGTGCCAGCAGCTCCCGGGACAGGGGGTCCCCAGATACGCAGTATTTT. Protein sequence: CASSSRDRGSPDTQYF.

This clone was recorded a few times. In DNA form, the CDR3 reads TGTGCCAGCAGTGAAGCACGGAGGAGGGACAATCAGCCCCAGCATTTT. It translates to CASSEARRRDNQPQHF. The gene calls are TRBV6-1 and TRBJ1-5, with D unclear. Trimming stripped 0 bases from V and 3 bases from J, with 12 bases between. The germline gives CDR1 MNHNS, CDR2 SASEGT. The length of the CDR3 is 16 residues.

The rearrangement links TRBV12-3 or TRBV12-4 to TRBJ2-1; unclear D gene. This CDR3 comprises 13 residues. With 1 base removed from V and 6 bases from J, the gap between germline ends came to 7 bases. CDR3 sequence (DNA): TGTGCCAGCAGTTTAGGTCGTGTCAATGAGCAGTTCTTC. This codes for CASSLGRVNEQFF.

This chain connects TRBV11-3 to TRBJ2-5; 7 nucleotides align to TRBD2. This CDR3 has 15 amino acids. CDR1 is SGHNT and CDR2 is YENEEA in the germline V gene. Trimming at V came to 1 base and at J to 0 bases, leaving 2 bases not matched to a gene. CDR3 residues: CASSLGGRDQETQYF. CDR3 DNA sequence: TGTGCCAGCAGCTTAGGTGGGAGGGACCAAGAGACCCAGTACTTC.

The J gene is TRBJ1-4, the V gene TRBV29-1; D remains ambiguous. Germline assignment: CDR1 SQVTM and CDR2 ANQGSEA. With 3 bases removed from V and 2 bases from J, the gap between germline ends came to 1 base. The CDR3 runs 11 residues. In DNA form, the CDR3 reads TGCAGCGTTGAGACTAATGAAAAACTGTTTTTT. It is translated as CSVETNEKLFF.

The chain couples TRBV4-1 to TRBJ2-6; perhaps TRBD2 as D (5 bases). Germline V CDR1 and CDR2: MGHRA, YSYEKL. Trimming stripped 2 bases from V and 4 bases from J, with 18 bases between. This CDR3 comprises 18 residues. Here the CDR3 reads CASSQLAAVGQGANVLTF. In DNA, the CDR3 is TGCGCCAGCAGCCAACTCGCAGCGGTAGGGCAAGGGGCCAACGTCCTGACTTTC.

The rearrangement joins TRBV19 to TRBJ1-1, with D possibly being TRBD1 (6 bases). The V end was cut by 6 bases, the J end by 0 bases, with 20 bases between. CDR3 size: 17 residues. The V gene's germline CDR1 is LNHDA and CDR2 SQIVND (reference sequence). CDR3 bases: TGTGCCAGTAGCTACGGGGGGCCAGCGTCTATGAACACTGAAGCTTTCTTT. Encoded protein: CASSYGGPASMNTEAFF.

The chain is built from TRBV5-1 and TRBJ1-1; tentative D call: TRBD1 (5 bases). V was shortened by 0 bases and J by 3 bases, with 6 bases between the two germline ends. Germline CDR1 is SGHRS and CDR2 is YFSETQ. CDR3 length equals 13 residues. The CDR3 DNA follows: TGCGCCAGCAGCTTGGTAGGGGACACTGAAGCTTTCTTT. This encodes CASSLVGDTEAFF.

This chain uses TRBV4-3 with TRBJ2-1; TRBD2 agrees at 9 bases. With 0 bases clipped from V and 2 bases from J, the junction kept 8 bases outside the gene matches. This CDR3 comprises 18 residues. In germline, CDR1 is LGHNA, CDR2 YSLEER. CDR3 DNA sequence: TGCGCCAGCAGCCAAGATCAGGGTAGCGGGGGACCCTACAATGAGCAGTTCTTC. Residues: CASSQDQGSGGPYNEQFF.

The gene calls are TRBV4-2 and TRBJ2-1; 11 bases agree with TRBD2. In germline, CDR1 is LGHNA, CDR2 YNFKEQ. Germline trimming cut 0 bases from V and 9 bases from J; bases unmatched to any gene: 7. This CDR3 contains 16 residues. The CDR3 is CASSQDLSSGRSEQFF. CDR3 nucleotide sequence: TGTGCCAGCAGCCAAGATCTGTCTAGCGGGAGGAGTGAGCAGTTCTTC.

The chain uses TRBV19 and TRBJ1-1; unclear D gene. Trimming shortened V by 6 bases and J by 1 base, and 9 bases separated the two germline ends. This CDR3 has 13 amino acids. Germline lookup yields CDR1 LNHDA and CDR2 SQIVND (reference sequence). DNA for the CDR3: TGTGCCAGTAGGGGCAGGCAGAACACTGAAGCTTTCTTT. This translates into CASRGRQNTEAFF.

The chain uses TRBV2 and TRBJ2-5; TRBD2 agrees at 9 bases. The V segment lost 2 bases and the J segment 5 bases; nucleotides outside the gene matches: 15. CDR1 is SNHLY and CDR2 is FYNNEI in the germline V gene. The CDR3 extends over 18 amino acids. The CDR3 DNA reads as TGTGCCAGCAGTGAAAGGGAGGGACTAGCCCGCTCCAGGGAGACCCAGTACTTC. It encodes CASSEREGLARSRETQYF.

This clone appeared once. The rearrangement uses TRBV4-3 and TRBJ2-1, with 15 bases that match TRBD2. V dropped 4 bases and J dropped 8; count of bases not matched to a gene: 12. CDR3 length equals 18 residues. The V gene's germline CDR1 is LGHNA and CDR2 YSLEER. The CDR3 DNA reads TGCGCCAGCAGCCGCGGCGTTCCGGGACTAGCGGGAGGTGATGAGCAGTTCTTC. This translates into CASSRGVPGLAGGDEQFF.

V usage is TRBV6-4 and J usage is TRBJ2-1; D tentatively fits TRBD1 or TRBD2 (6 bases each). Germline CDR1 is MRHNA and CDR2 is SNTAGT. This CDR3 contains 15 residues. Trimming removed 3 bases from V and 4 bases from J, with 13 bases in between. Here the CDR3 DNA reads TGTGCCAGCAGTGAATCAACGGGGGCGTACAATGAGCAGTTCTTC. Residues: CASSESTGAYNEQFF.

This clone was seen more than once but under ten times. The V call is TRBV6-4, the J call TRBJ1-1, with D uncertain. Germline CDR1 is MRHNA and CDR2 is SNTAGT. The ends were cut back, 0 bases at V and 5 bases at J, with 7 bases in the middle. The CDR3 loop spans 13 amino acids. Here the CDR3 DNA reads TGTGCCAGCAGTGACTCGGGTGGAACTGAAGCTTTCTTT. Translating it yields CASSDSGGTEAFF.